This is a list of T cell receptor beta chains from one sample in a study of blood T cell repertoires in COVID-19. TCRdb keeps only in-frame clones here, not all; method: immunoSEQ multiplex PCR. The sample records about 50,000 clones, approximately 84% being singletons. Sequencing was done on a sample of peripheral blood. These receptors came from a man in his 60s with acute or convalescent COVID-19. The CDR3 runs from the conserved cysteine through the conserved F or W.

cdr3_length: 16; v_call: TRBV4-3; j_call: TRBJ2-7; cdr3_aa: CASSQDPGLAVNEQYF
cdr3_length: 15; v_call: TRBV5-4; j_call: TRBJ1-1; cdr3_aa: CASSLPQEFNTEAFF
cdr3_length: 16; v_call: TRBV21-1; j_call: TRBJ1-4; cdr3_aa: CASSKEGGGTNEKLFF
cdr3_length: 12; v_call: TRBV7-9; j_call: TRBJ1-5; cdr3_aa: CASSTDSQPQHF
cdr3_length: 14; v_call: TRBV4-1; j_call: TRBJ2-2; cdr3_aa: CASSQQGGTGELFF
cdr3_length: 15; v_call: TRBV6-5; j_call: TRBJ1-5; cdr3_aa: CASSYSARGNQPQHF
cdr3_length: 15; v_call: TRBV29-1; j_call: TRBJ1-4; cdr3_aa: CSVEEAGRGFEKLFF
cdr3_length: 15; v_call: TRBV27; j_call: TRBJ1-4; cdr3_aa: CASSFIPQGNEKLFF
cdr3_length: 14; v_call: TRBV5-4; j_call: TRBJ1-2; cdr3_aa: CASSIQGASYGYTF
cdr3_length: 13; v_call: TRBV30; j_call: TRBJ1-1; cdr3_aa: CAWLQAPKAEAFF
cdr3_length: 14; v_call: TRBV24-1; j_call: TRBJ1-2; cdr3_aa: CATSERDRTYGYTF
cdr3_length: 16; v_call: TRBV10-3; j_call: TRBJ1-2; cdr3_aa: CAISESRDRRGYGYTF
cdr3_length: 15; v_call: TRBV7-2; j_call: TRBJ1-2; cdr3_aa: CASSRSDGQVYGYTF
cdr3_length: 13; v_call: TRBV6-5; j_call: TRBJ1-2; cdr3_aa: CASSYRAGYGYTF
cdr3_length: 15; v_call: TRBV2; j_call: TRBJ1-4; cdr3_aa: CASKTGPATNEKLFF
cdr3_length: 14; v_call: TRBV5-4; j_call: TRBJ2-3; cdr3_aa: CASSLESGRNTQYF
cdr3_length: 15; v_call: TRBV30; j_call: TRBJ1-3; cdr3_aa: CAWSRHTSSGNTIYF
cdr3_length: 15; v_call: TRBV9; j_call: TRBJ2-1; cdr3_aa: CASSASGGAGNEQFF
cdr3_length: 13; v_call: TRBV6-2/TRBV6-3; j_call: TRBJ2-1; cdr3_aa: CASSLQGHNEQFF
cdr3_length: 20; v_call: TRBV14; j_call: TRBJ2-5; cdr3_aa: CASSQGFKLAGGREQETQYF
cdr3_length: 13; v_call: TRBV5-1; j_call: TRBJ1-4; cdr3_aa: CASSERVSRKLFF
cdr3_length: 15; v_call: TRBV27; j_call: TRBJ1-1; cdr3_aa: CASSFRGRGNTEAFF
cdr3_length: 13; v_call: TRBV6-5; j_call: TRBJ2-1; cdr3_aa: CASRRTAGREQFF
cdr3_length: 14; v_call: TRBV28; j_call: TRBJ1-1; cdr3_aa: CASSDPLRGTEAFF
cdr3_length: 16; v_call: TRBV19; j_call: TRBJ1-2; cdr3_aa: CASSIAGVRPNYGYTF
cdr3_length: 15; v_call: TRBV2; j_call: TRBJ2-7; cdr3_aa: CASSDVRRSSYEQYF
cdr3_length: 15; v_call: TRBV12-5; j_call: TRBJ1-1; cdr3_aa: CASGLGQGVNTEAFF
cdr3_length: 13; v_call: TRBV10-1; j_call: TRBJ2-7; cdr3_aa: CASSEAGWNEQYF
cdr3_length: 13; v_call: TRBV15; j_call: TRBJ2-3; cdr3_aa: CATMGSYTDTQYF
cdr3_length: 14; v_call: TRBV2; j_call: TRBJ1-5; cdr3_aa: CASSVKRGNQPQHF
cdr3_length: 13; v_call: TRBV19; j_call: TRBJ2-7; cdr3_aa: CASSMGQGNEQYF
cdr3_length: 14; v_call: TRBV6-4; j_call: TRBJ2-5; cdr3_aa: CASSEERGGETQYF
cdr3_length: 17; v_call: TRBV11-3; j_call: TRBJ2-7; cdr3_aa: CASSYNYPGQGPSEQYF
cdr3_length: 13; v_call: TRBV5-1; j_call: TRBJ1-2; cdr3_aa: CASSLGHDYGYTF
cdr3_length: 15; v_call: TRBV9; j_call: TRBJ1-3; cdr3_aa: CASSVEGGVGNTIYF
cdr3_length: 14; v_call: TRBV7-2; j_call: TRBJ2-7; cdr3_aa: CASSPRQGRDEQYF
cdr3_length: 13; v_call: TRBV2; j_call: TRBJ1-5; cdr3_aa: CASSSGGTQPQHF
cdr3_length: 17; v_call: TRBV5-1; j_call: TRBJ1-5; cdr3_aa: CASSLPDRGYSNQPQHF
cdr3_length: 17; v_call: TRBV27; j_call: TRBJ1-4; cdr3_aa: CASSLYRAPSTNEKLFF
cdr3_length: 16; v_call: TRBV11-2; j_call: TRBJ2-3; cdr3_aa: CASSLGAGGSTDTQYF
cdr3_length: 11; v_call: TRBV6-6; j_call: TRBJ1-1; cdr3_aa: CASSPNAEAFF
cdr3_length: 13; v_call: TRBV3-1/TRBV3-2; j_call: TRBJ1-1; cdr3_aa: CASSQEGGDRAFF
cdr3_length: 18; v_call: TRBV21-1; j_call: TRBJ1-5; cdr3_aa: CASRGGQGMPCRNQPQHF
cdr3_length: 15; v_call: TRBV4-1; j_call: TRBJ1-1; cdr3_aa: CASSQEEGGATEAFF
cdr3_length: 15; v_call: TRBV5-1; j_call: TRBJ1-2; cdr3_aa: CASSSRQGGVEGYTF